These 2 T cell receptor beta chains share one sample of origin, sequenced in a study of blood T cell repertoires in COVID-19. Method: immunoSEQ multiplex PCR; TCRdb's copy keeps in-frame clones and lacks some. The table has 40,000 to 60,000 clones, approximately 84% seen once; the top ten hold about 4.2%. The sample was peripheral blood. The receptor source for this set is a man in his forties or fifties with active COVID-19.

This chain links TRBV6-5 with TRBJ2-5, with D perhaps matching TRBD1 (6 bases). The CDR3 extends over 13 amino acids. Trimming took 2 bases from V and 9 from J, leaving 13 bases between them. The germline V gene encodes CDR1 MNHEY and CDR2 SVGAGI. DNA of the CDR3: TGTGCCAGCAGTTACGGTGCAAAGGGGGCCCAGTACTTC. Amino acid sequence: CASSYGAKGAQYF.

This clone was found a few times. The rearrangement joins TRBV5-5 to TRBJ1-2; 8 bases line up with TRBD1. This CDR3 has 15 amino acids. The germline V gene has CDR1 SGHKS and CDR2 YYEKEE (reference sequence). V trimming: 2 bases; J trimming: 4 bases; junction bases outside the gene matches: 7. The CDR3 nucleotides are TGTGCCAGCAGCTTATACCAGGGGGCGGCCTATGGCTACACCTTC. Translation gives CASSLYQGAAYGYTF.